The source of this TCR beta chain is a study of T cell repertoires in cytomegalovirus infection. TCRdb reprocessed the reads with MiXCR, giving one entry per CDR3 protein. The repertoire includes about 130,000 distinct CDR3 sequences, approximately 9.2% of them detected once, and 10% sits in the top ten. In its sample, this clonotype was seen many times. Germline V lookup: CDR1 DFQATT, CDR2 SNEGSKA (reference sequence). The V gene lost 0 bases and the J gene lost 4 bases, with 12 bases spanning the gap. The CDR3 is made up of 14 amino acids. This sequence was found in a human donor in good health (CMV status not recorded). Some clones in this sample may be carry-over from other donors' samples. V gene TRBV20-1 combines with J gene TRBJ1-2, with D possibly being TRBD1 (6 bases). Sequencing used PBMCs. The CDR3 DNA follows: TGCAGTGCTAGAGATCGAGTCAGGGGCTATGGCTACACCTTC. Protein sequence: CSARDRVRGYGYTF.